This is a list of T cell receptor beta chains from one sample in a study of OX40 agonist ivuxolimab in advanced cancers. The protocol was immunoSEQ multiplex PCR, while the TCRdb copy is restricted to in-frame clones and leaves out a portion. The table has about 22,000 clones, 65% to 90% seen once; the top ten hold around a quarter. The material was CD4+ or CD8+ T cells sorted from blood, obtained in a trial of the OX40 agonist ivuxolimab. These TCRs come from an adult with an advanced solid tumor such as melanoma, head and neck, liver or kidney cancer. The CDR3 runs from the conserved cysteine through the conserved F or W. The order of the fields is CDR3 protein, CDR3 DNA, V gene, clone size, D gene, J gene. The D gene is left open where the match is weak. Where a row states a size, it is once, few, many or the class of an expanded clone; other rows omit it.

CATQGSSYEQYF TGTGCCACGCAGGGGTCGTCGTACGAGCAGTACTTC TRBV7-9 . . TRBJ2-7
CASSLPSGSYEQYF TGTGCCAGCAGCTTACCCAGCGGGAGTTACGAGCAGTACTTC TRBV11-2 . TRBD2 TRBJ2-7
CASSEVYGAKNIQYF TGTGCCAGCAGTGAAGTGTACGGAGCCAAAAACATTCAGTACTTC TRBV6-1 . . TRBJ2-4
CATSVHRDTDTQYF TGTGCCACCAGCGTCCACCGGGACACAGATACGCAGTATTTT TRBV15 . . TRBJ2-3
CASSGRGVKETQYF TGTGCCAGCAGTGGCAGGGGAGTAAAAGAGACCCAGTACTTC TRBV6-1 . . TRBJ2-5
CASRLSTGGQHEQYF TGTGCCAGCAGACTTTCGACAGGGGGTCAACACGAGCAGTACTTC TRBV28 . TRBD1 TRBJ2-7
CASPHGARDLGIQETQYF TGTGCCAGCCCCCACGGGGCTCGGGACCTGGGGATCCAAGAGACCCAGTACTTC TRBV7-9 . . TRBJ2-5
CASSIGLQDNEQFF TGTGCCAGTAGTATCGGTTTACAGGACAATGAGCAGTTCTTC TRBV19 . . TRBJ2-1
CASSLVLAGEQYF TGTGCCAGCAGCTTGGTGCTAGCAGGAGAGCAGTACTTC TRBV5-4 once . TRBJ2-7
CAGQGLHYGYTF TGTGCCGGACAGGGACTACACTATGGCTACACCTTC TRBV30 . TRBD1 TRBJ1-2
CSVRGQGANEKLFF TGCAGCGTTCGCGGACAGGGTGCTAATGAAAAACTGTTTTTT TRBV29-1 . TRBD1 TRBJ1-4
CASSPHDATDTQYF TGTGCCAGCAGCCCCCACGACGCCACAGATACGCAGTATTTT TRBV9 once . TRBJ2-3
CASSYGTGGYEQYF TGTGCCAGCAGTTATGGGACAGGGGGCTACGAGCAGTACTTC TRBV6-5 . TRBD1 TRBJ2-7
CASSYGVDTGELFF TGTGCCAGCAGTTACGGGGTTGACACCGGGGAGCTGTTTTTT TRBV6-5 few . TRBJ2-2
CASSETRGASFWYGYTF TGCGCCAGCAGTGAGACCAGGGGGGCGTCATTTTGGTATGGCTACACCTTC TRBV10-2 . TRBD1 TRBJ1-2
CASSMGQGVGNEQFF TGTGCCAGTAGTATGGGACAGGGGGTCGGCAATGAGCAGTTCTTC TRBV19 . TRBD1 TRBJ2-1
CAWRLGASNTGELFF TGTGCCTGGAGGCTCGGGGCCTCGAACACCGGGGAGCTGTTTTTT TRBV30 once . TRBJ2-2
CASSHPPDTQYF TGCGCCAGCAGTCACCCCCCAGATACGCAGTATTTT TRBV23-1 once . TRBJ2-3
CASSIGYGEQYF TGTGCCAGTAGTATAGGATATGGCGAGCAGTACTTC TRBV19 large . TRBJ2-7
CSVEGRQGAYNEQFF TGCAGCGTTGAGGGAAGACAGGGGGCATACAATGAGCAGTTCTTC TRBV29-1 . TRBD1 TRBJ2-1
CASSLVGTNTGELFF TGCGCCAGCAGCCTCGTGGGGACCAACACCGGGGAGCTGTTTTTT TRBV4-1 . . TRBJ2-2
CASSFRLAGVDNEQFF TGCGCCAGCAGCTTTCGACTAGCGGGAGTCGACAATGAGCAGTTCTTC TRBV5-1 . TRBD2 TRBJ2-1
CASSQDLGPGYEQYF TGTGCCAGCAGCCAAGACCTCGGGCCCGGTTACGAGCAGTACTTC TRBV4-2 once . TRBJ2-7
CASSHGAYEQYF TGCGCCAGCAGCCATGGGGCCTACGAGCAGTACTTC TRBV5-1 . . TRBJ2-7
CASSFLSGSGEQYF TGTGCCAGCAGCTTCCTTAGCGGGAGTGGCGAGCAGTACTTC TRBV7-3 . TRBD2 TRBJ2-7
CASSLDSILNTEAFF TGTGCCAGCAGTTTAGACAGCATTTTGAACACTGAAGCTTTCTTT TRBV27 . . TRBJ1-1
CASSYGRRSYEQYF TGTGCCAGCAGTTACGGCAGGCGATCCTACGAGCAGTACTTC TRBV6-5 . . TRBJ2-7
CASSQVEGALDTEAFF TGCGCCAGCAGCCAAGTCGAGGGGGCCCTCGACACTGAAGCTTTCTTT TRBV4-1 . TRBD1 TRBJ1-1
CASTPTIGAGDTDTQYF TGTGCCAGCACCCCCACCATCGGAGCGGGAGACACAGATACGCAGTATTTT TRBV27 . TRBD2 TRBJ2-3
CASSPKRDRGLDIQYF TGTGCCAGCAGTCCAAAACGGGACAGGGGATTGGACATTCAGTACTTC TRBV28 . TRBD1 TRBJ2-4
CASKPWGANYGYTF TGTGCCAGCAAGCCATGGGGGGCCAACTATGGCTACACCTTC TRBV5-4 . . TRBJ1-2
CASSVDSPSTDTQYF TGTGCCAGCAGCGTAGACTCCCCTAGCACAGATACGCAGTATTTT TRBV9 . . TRBJ2-3
CASSPGTAAGELFF TGTGCCAGCAGTCCTGGGACAGCCGCCGGGGAGCTGTTTTTT TRBV27 . TRBD1 TRBJ2-2
CASSDTGGYGYTF TGTGCCAGCAGCGATACAGGGGGCTATGGCTACACCTTC TRBV7-6 . TRBD1 TRBJ1-2
CASSLGRSDQPQHF TGTGCCAGCAGCTTAGGAAGGTCGGATCAGCCCCAGCATTTT TRBV11-2 . . TRBJ1-5
CATSRDRESYEQYF TGTGCCACCAGCAGAGATAGGGAATCCTACGAGCAGTACTTC TRBV15 . . TRBJ2-7
CASSTTRRANTGELFF TGTGCCAGCAGCACGACTAGACGCGCGAACACCGGGGAGCTGTTTTTT TRBV28 . . TRBJ2-2
CASSLSGANVLTF TGTGCCAGCAGTCTCTCTGGGGCCAACGTCCTGACTTTC TRBV5-4 . . TRBJ2-6
CASSLPQGGGGYTF TGTGCCAGCAGCTTGCCACAGGGCGGAGGAGGCTACACTTTC TRBV7-9 . . TRBJ1-2
CASSRTSGTSSYNEQFF TGTGCCAGCAGCCGTACTAGCGGGACTAGCTCCTACAATGAGCAGTTCTTC TRBV28 . TRBD2 TRBJ2-1
CASSLVGGMNTEAFF TGTGCCAGCAGCTTAGTCGGGGGAATGAACACTGAAGCTTTCTTT TRBV7-8 . . TRBJ1-1
CASSATSGSTDTQYF TGTGCCAGCAGTGCGACTAGCGGATCCACAGATACGCAGTATTTT TRBV6-5 . TRBD2 TRBJ2-3
CASSMTGVSKNIQYF TGTGCCAGCAGCATGACAGGGGTGTCCAAAAACATTCAGTACTTC TRBV27 . TRBD1 TRBJ2-4
CASSHSGANVLTF TGTGCCAGCAGTCACTCTGGGGCCAACGTCCTGACTTTC TRBV25-1 . . TRBJ2-6
CASSQTGMLYETQYF TGTGCCAGCTCACAGACAGGGATGCTGTACGAGACCCAGTACTTC TRBV18 . TRBD1 TRBJ2-5
CASSLVDRGDTQYF TGTGCCAGCAGCTTAGTCGACAGGGGTGATACGCAGTATTTT TRBV7-6 . TRBD1 TRBJ2-3
CASSIPLGGEDRNEQFF TGTGCCAGCAGCATACCTCTCGGGGGGGAAGATAGGAATGAGCAGTTCTTC TRBV5-6 . TRBD2 TRBJ2-1
CASSQDWRGKGATDTQYF TGTGCCAGCAGCCAAGATTGGCGGGGGAAGGGGGCCACAGATACGCAGTATTTT TRBV14 . . TRBJ2-3
CASSLLRQSQETQYF TGTGCCAGCAGCTTATTACGTCAGTCCCAAGAGACCCAGTACTTC TRBV11-2 . . TRBJ2-5
CASSLAGQNTEAFF TGTGCCAGCAGTTTGGCAGGGCAGAACACTGAAGCTTTCTTT TRBV27 . . TRBJ1-1
CASSQEVAGAEQFF TGCGCCAGCAGCCAAGAAGTAGCGGGAGCTGAGCAGTTCTTC TRBV4-1 . TRBD2 TRBJ2-1
CSVPTGSGRNEQFF TGCAGCGTCCCCACCGGTAGCGGGAGAAATGAGCAGTTCTTC TRBV29-1 . TRBD2 TRBJ2-1
CASSQNVEGADETQYF TGTGCCAGCAGCCAGAACGTAGAGGGGGCGGACGAGACCCAGTACTTC TRBV9 . TRBD1 TRBJ2-5
CASSPLEIGYGYTF TGTGCCAGCAGCCCCTTAGAAATCGGCTATGGCTACACCTTC TRBV7-9 . . TRBJ1-2
CASSVGGSSSYEQYF TGTGCCAGCAGCGTAGGGGGGTCAAGCTCCTACGAGCAGTACTTC TRBV9 . . TRBJ2-7
CASSSETVINTEAFF TGTGCCAGCAGCTCGGAGACAGTGATTAACACTGAAGCTTTCTTT TRBV9 . . TRBJ1-1
CASSEGTASNEKLFF TGTGCCAGCAGTGAAGGAACGGCTTCGAATGAAAAACTGTTTTTT TRBV6-1 . . TRBJ1-4
CATGQLNTEAFF TGTGCCACGGGACAGCTGAACACTGAAGCTTTCTTT TRBV2 few TRBD1 TRBJ1-1
CSVVRTSGSSDEQFF TGCAGCGTAGTAAGGACTAGCGGGAGTTCCGATGAGCAGTTCTTC TRBV29-1 . TRBD2 TRBJ2-1
CASSQEATGIGANVLTF TGCGCCAGCAGCCAAGAAGCTACAGGGATTGGGGCCAACGTCCTGACTTTC TRBV4-1 . . TRBJ2-6